The next 30 T cell receptor beta chains were all read from a single sample in a study of blood T cell repertoires in COVID-19. Produced via immunoSEQ multiplex PCR; TCRdb's table is partial and in-frame only. The sample lists approximately 150,000 clones; roughly 77% were seen once. Material: peripheral blood. Receptors were obtained from a human donor in a cohort sampled during active COVID-19.

This clone occurred once. The chain couples TRBV27 to TRBJ2-2, with 12 bases aligning to TRBD2. V shed 3 bases and J 8 bases; nucleotides not matched to a gene: 4. The CDR3 contains 15 residues. The germline V gene encodes CDR1 MNHEY and CDR2 SMNVEV (reference sequence). As DNA, the CDR3 is TGTGCCAGCAGTTTTCTAGCGGGGGGGCAAGGGGAGCTGTTTTTT. It specifies CASSFLAGGQGELFF.

The V gene is TRBV5-4, the J gene TRBJ2-5; 7 bases match TRBD2. CDR3 length: 13 residues. V was pared by 3 bases and J by 2 bases, with 1 base of the junction left unmatched. Germline CDR1 SGHNT, CDR2 YYREEE (reference sequence). In DNA, the CDR3 is TGTGCCAGCAGCTGGGGGGGTCAAGAGACCCAGTACTTC. Translating gives CASSWGGQETQYF.

V is TRBV10-3 and J is TRBJ2-2, with 8 bases identical to TRBD2. Germline values: CDR1 ENHRY, CDR2 SYGVKD. With 4 bases clipped from V and 1 base from J, the junction kept 5 bases outside the gene matches. This CDR3 has 16 residues. This chain's CDR3 is CAISVTSGGNTGELFF. The CDR3 DNA reads TGTGCCATCAGTGTAACCAGCGGGGGGAACACCGGGGAGCTGTTTTTT.

The chain couples TRBV29-1 to TRBJ1-2; D is ambiguous. Germline V CDR1 and CDR2: SQVTM, ANQGSEA. V was cut by 3 bases and J by 2 bases, with 10 bases left in between. This CDR3 has 13 amino acids. DNA for the CDR3: TGCAGCGTTGATGACCACGGGAACTATGGCTACACCTTC. Translated: CSVDDHGNYGYTF.

The chain combines TRBV10-3 with TRBJ2-1; 16 bases fit TRBD2. The CDR3 runs to 16 residues. The ends lost 5 bases at V and 7 bases at J; junction bases unmatched: 5. Per the germline V gene, CDR1 is ENHRY and CDR2 is SYGVKD. This chain's CDR3 is CAISSPGLAGGNEQFF. CDR3 coding DNA: TGTGCCATCAGTTCGCCGGGACTAGCGGGAGGGAATGAGCAGTTCTTC.

J is TRBJ2-7 and V is TRBV11-2; D is unclear. V gave up 1 base and J gave up 2 bases, with 9 bases separating them. The CDR3 is 14 amino acids. Germline V lookup: CDR1 SGHAT, CDR2 FQNNGV. In nucleotides, the CDR3 is TGTGCCAGCAGCTTAGGGGCAGGTCCCTACGAGCAGTACTTC. Amino acids: CASSLGAGPYEQYF.

V gene TRBV7-2 combines with J gene TRBJ1-5; TRBD1 agrees at 9 bases. The V gene end was trimmed by 4 bases and the J gene end by 7 bases; junction bases not matched to a gene: 2. Germline V gives CDR1 SGHTA, CDR2 FQGNSA. The CDR3 runs 13 residues. CDR3: CASSSQGAQPQHF. CDR3 sequence (DNA): TGTGCCAGCAGCTCACAGGGGGCACAGCCCCAGCATTTT.

V and J are TRBV5-6 and TRBJ2-7; 14 bases map to TRBD2. This CDR3 contains 17 residues. Per the germline V gene, CDR1 is SGHDT and CDR2 is YYEEEE. Trimming took 3 bases from V and 6 from J; bases not matched to a gene: 11. CDR3 sequence reads: CASSSTSGRALFGEQYF. The CDR3 nucleotides read TGTGCCAGCAGCTCGACTAGCGGGAGGGCCTTGTTCGGCGAGCAGTACTTC.

In this sample, this clone turned up once. This chain links TRBV15 with TRBJ2-5, with D perhaps TRBD1 (6 bases). Between the trimmed V and J ends, which lost 3 bases and 5 bases, there was a span of 16 bases. The CDR3 length is 15 residues. Germline lookup yields CDR1 LNHNV and CDR2 YYDKDF (reference sequence). CDR3 region: CATSRERTGPETQYF. CDR3 coding DNA: TGTGCCACCAGCAGGGAGAGAACAGGGCCGGAGACCCAGTACTTC.

The CDR3: CAWSSDSGREQYF. The DNA for the CDR3 is TGTGCCTGGAGTTCGGATAGCGGGAGAGAGCAGTACTTC. J is TRBJ2-4 and V is TRBV30; 9 bases match TRBD2. CDR1 GTSNPN and CDR2 SVGIG come from the germline V gene (reference sequence). The length of the CDR3 is 13 residues. Trimming cost V 2 bases and J 13 bases; bases outside gene matches: 9.

The chain uses TRBV28 and TRBJ1-4, with TRBD1 matching 7 bases. V was clipped by 4 bases and J by 7 bases; unmatched bases: 9. The CDR3 spans 15 residues. CDR1 is MDHEN and CDR2 is SYDVKM in the germline V gene. The CDR3 loop reads CASSSFQGGREKLFF. The DNA of the CDR3 is TGTGCCAGCAGTTCCTTCCAGGGGGGTCGTGAAAAACTGTTTTTT. The full variable domain, with the rest looked up from reference TRBV28 and TRBJ1-4, is DVKVTQSSRYLVKRTGEKVFLECVQDMDHENMFWYRQDPGLGLRLIYFSYDVKMKEKGDIPEGYSVSREKKERFSLILESASTNQTSMYLCASSSFQGGREKLFFGSGTQLSVL.

The chain is built from TRBV5-1 and TRBJ2-7; 11 nucleotides line up with TRBD1. Germline CDR1 reads SGHRS; CDR2 reads YFSETQ. J gave up 6 bases and V 1 base, and 3 bases lay outside the gene matches. CDR3 length: 14 residues. CDR3 sequence: CASSLWGTGGEQYF. For the CDR3, the DNA is TGCGCCAGCAGCTTGTGGGGGACAGGGGGCGAGCAGTACTTC.

This clone was seen ten or more times. The chain joins TRBV4-3 to TRBJ1-5, with no clear D. There are 15 residues in the CDR3. Trimming took off 2 bases at V and 0 bases at J, with 8 bases between the two ends. Germline CDR1 reads LGHNA; CDR2 reads YSLEER. The CDR3 loop reads CASSQIAYSNQPQHF. DNA for the CDR3: TGCGCCAGCAGCCAAATCGCCTATAGCAATCAGCCCCAGCATTTT.

This chain joins TRBV14 and TRBJ2-2, with TRBD2 as a possible D gene (5 bases). The germline gives CDR1 SGHDN, CDR2 FVKESK. This CDR3 is built from 13 residues. Trimming pared 7 bases from V and 3 bases from J, leaving 9 bases between. This chain's CDR3 is CASMKGDTGELFF. As DNA, the CDR3 is TGTGCCAGCATGAAGGGAGACACCGGGGAGCTGTTTTTT.

The rearrangement joins TRBV6-5 to TRBJ2-1; 7 bases map to TRBD2. The V gene end was trimmed by 2 bases and the J gene end by 5 bases; junction bases not matched to a gene: 6. Germline V lookup: CDR1 MNHEY, CDR2 SVGAGI. The CDR3 runs to 15 residues. In DNA form, the CDR3 reads TGTGCCAGCAGTTACGCCGGGACTACAAACAATGAGCAGTTCTTC. This translates into CASSYAGTTNNEQFF.

The chain couples TRBV5-1 to TRBJ2-1; 11 bases map to TRBD1. Germline V gives CDR1 SGHRS, CDR2 YFSETQ. CDR3 length: 16 residues. V trimming: 4 bases; J trimming: 5 bases; junction bases outside the gene matches: 8. CDR3 loop: CASSGWGTGGNNEQFF. Here the CDR3 DNA reads TGCGCCAGCAGCGGATGGGGGACAGGGGGGAACAATGAGCAGTTCTTC.

This rearrangement joins TRBV19 to TRBJ1-2; a possible D gene is TRBD1 (5 bases). Trimming removed 5 bases from V and 1 base from J, with 8 bases in between. The CDR3 spans 13 residues. Germline CDR1 is LNHDA and CDR2 is SQIVND (reference sequence). The CDR3 protein is CASSLQDNYGYTF. Here the CDR3 DNA reads TGTGCCAGTAGTCTACAGGATAACTATGGCTACACCTTC.

The chain uses TRBV11-3 and TRBJ2-3; TRBD1 might be the D (6 bases). There are 15 residues in the CDR3. The germline gives CDR1 SGHNT, CDR2 YENEEA. V lost 3 bases to trimming and J lost 2 bases, with 12 bases between them. The CDR3, as DNA: TGTGCCAGCAGCTTCCGTACAGGGTTCACAGATACGCAGTATTTT. Protein sequence: CASSFRTGFTDTQYF.

Here the CDR3 DNA reads TGTGCCAGCAGTGAGGGACAGGTGGGGGCTTTCTTT. It codes for CASSEGQVGAFF. The chain recombines TRBV28 with TRBJ1-1, with 8 bases matching TRBD1. Germline assignment: CDR1 MDHEN and CDR2 SYDVKM. This CDR3 contains 12 residues. V was clipped by 5 bases and J by 11 bases; unmatched bases: 7.

J is TRBJ1-4 and V is TRBV6-5, with D unclear. Between the trimmed V and J ends, which lost 0 bases and 10 bases, there was a span of 12 bases. The V gene's germline CDR1 is MNHEY and CDR2 SVGAGI. The length of the CDR3 is 14 residues. CDR3 region: CASSYSSPAGKLFF. The CDR3, as DNA: TGTGCCAGCAGTTACTCCTCCCCCGCGGGAAAACTGTTTTTT.

The CDR3 nucleotides read TGTGCCAGCAGCCCCGGACAGGGGGCGCGGTACGAGCAGTACTTC. It encodes CASSPGQGARYEQYF. The chain joins TRBV7-9 to TRBJ2-7; 11 positions match TRBD1. V was clipped by 5 bases and J by 4 bases; unmatched bases: 7. Germline CDR1 and CDR2: SEHNR and FQNEAQ (reference sequence). The CDR3 consists of 15 residues.

In its sample, this clone was seen once. The chain carries TRBV3-1 (or the pseudogene TRBV3-2) and TRBJ1-4, with D possibly matching TRBD1 (5 bases). CDR1 is LGHDT, CDR2 YNNKEL, per germline (reference sequence). The CDR3 is 13 amino acids. The ends were cut back, 1 base at V and 12 bases at J, with 12 bases in the middle. The CDR3 DNA reads as TGTGCCAGCAGCCAAGCCCCTTGGGGGGAACTGTTTTTT. Its protein is CASSQAPWGELFF.

For this clone: The sample has other DNA sequences that encode this CDR3 too. The chain joins TRBV9 to TRBJ1-5; 7 nucleotides align to TRBD1. CDR1 and CDR2 (germline): SGDLS, YYNGEE. V was clipped by 0 bases and J by 6 bases; unmatched bases: 6. The CDR3 length is 15 residues. Written as DNA, the CDR3 is TGTGCCAGCAGCGTAGAGGGGCAGGGGGTTCAGCCCCAGCATTTT. This codes for CASSVEGQGVQPQHF.

The V call is TRBV27, the J call TRBJ1-2; D perhaps matches TRBD1 (6 bases). V was clipped by 6 bases and J by 7 bases, with 21 bases between them. Germline CDR1 reads MNHEY; CDR2 reads SMNVEV (reference sequence). This CDR3 is built from 15 residues. Here the CDR3 reads CASRLIPQGPGGYTF. The CDR3 DNA sequence: TGTGCCAGCAGATTAATCCCCCAGGGGCCGGGTGGCTACACCTTC.

This clone is a singleton in its sample. The gene calls are TRBV11-2 and TRBJ2-1; 11 nucleotides agree with TRBD2. This CDR3 is 15 amino acids long. J was trimmed by 5 bases and V by 5 bases; bases with no gene match: 5. Germline V CDR1 and CDR2: SGHAT, FQNNGV. This chain's CDR3 is CASSQGLAVHNEQFF. DNA for the CDR3: TGTGCCAGCAGCCAGGGACTAGCGGTTCACAATGAGCAGTTCTTC.

This chain connects TRBV10-2 to TRBJ1-5; 10 nucleotides align to TRBD1. The CDR3 is 18 residues long. Losses at the gene ends were 4 bases for V and 3 bases for J; bases not matched to a gene: 12. CDR1 is WSHSY, CDR2 SAAADI, per germline. The CDR3 loop reads CASSGAGRQGADNQPQHF. Written as DNA, the CDR3 is TGCGCCAGCAGTGGGGCTGGAAGACAGGGGGCGGACAATCAGCCCCAGCATTTT.

This chain connects TRBV18 to TRBJ2-5; possibly TRBD1 for D (6 bases). The germline V gene encodes CDR1 KGHSH and CDR2 LQKENI. This CDR3 region has 14 residues. Trimming cost V 3 bases and J 5 bases, with 13 bases left between them. CDR3 DNA sequence: TGTGCCAGCTCACCCAACAGGGTTGGGGAGACCCAGTACTTC. Its protein is CASSPNRVGETQYF.

V usage is TRBV10-2 and J usage is TRBJ2-1, with D perhaps TRBD1 (6 bases). In germline, CDR1 is WSHSY, CDR2 SAAADI. This CDR3 contains 14 residues. V was clipped by 6 bases and J by 0 bases, with 9 bases between them. The CDR3: CASRRTASYNEQFF. In nucleotides, the CDR3 is TGCGCCAGCAGAAGGACAGCCTCCTACAATGAGCAGTTCTTC.

The V call is TRBV20-1, the J call TRBJ1-6, with D tentatively TRBD1 (5 bases). Trimming took 3 bases from V and 0 from J, leaving 12 bases between them. Per germline, CDR1 DFQATT and CDR2 SNEGSKA (reference sequence). The CDR3 length is 16 residues. The CDR3 DNA reads as TGCAGTGCTAGTGACAGACTAAGCTCCTATAATTCACCCCTCCACTTT. Its protein product is CSASDRLSSYNSPLHF.

The rearrangement joins TRBV6-2 or TRBV6-3 to TRBJ2-5; no definite D call. Trimming stripped 0 bases from V and 2 bases from J, with 7 bases between. This CDR3 has 14 amino acids. Germline CDR1 MNHEY, CDR2 SVGEGT. CDR3 bases: TGTGCCAGCAGTTACTCGTCCCCTCAAGAGACCCAGTACTTC. Its translation: CASSYSSPQETQYF.